The 19 T cell receptor beta chains below were found in one sample sequenced in a study of CD4 T cells in relation to SARS-CoV-2 and coronaviruses. No antigen has been assigned to these receptors. Before the COVID-19 pandemic, during about 2010-2018, CD4+ T cells were taken from unexposed donors. The cells were cultured for under twelve days before CD4+ T cells were isolated. Assay: immunoSEQ multiplex PCR; the TCRdb copy retains only in-frame clones and omits some. The table includes tens of thousands of clones, around 72% detected once. Material for sequencing was CD4+ T cells from PBMCs, cultured in vitro. These receptors were taken from a human donor in good health.

This clone was seen a few times. The chain is built from TRBV14 and TRBJ1-6; unclear D gene. Germline V gene lookup returns CDR1 SGHDN and CDR2 FVKESK. The CDR3 has 15 residues. V was clipped by 0 bases and J by 9 bases, with 12 bases between them. CDR3 protein: CASSQDRAGISPLHF. The CDR3 region has the DNA TGTGCCAGCAGCCAAGATCGGGCGGGGATTTCACCCCTCCACTTT.

This chain uses TRBV28 with TRBJ2-7; tentative D call: TRBD1 (6 bases). The CDR3 runs to 14 residues. The germline V and J ends were trimmed by 1 base and 5 bases, with 12 bases remaining between them. Germline CDR1 reads MDHEN; CDR2 reads SYDVKM. The CDR3 region is CASSLLDSWDEQYF. The CDR3 DNA sequence: TGTGCCAGCAGTTTATTGGACAGTTGGGACGAGCAGTACTTC.

The rearrangement uses TRBV6-5 and TRBJ2-1; TRBD2 agrees at 10 bases. The CDR3 has 15 residues. Germline V gene lookup returns CDR1 MNHEY and CDR2 SVGAGI. The V gene end was trimmed by 2 bases and the J gene end by 6 bases; junction bases not matched to a gene: 4. This CDR3 reads CASSYGSGGRNEQFF. The DNA for the CDR3 is TGTGCCAGCAGTTACGGTAGCGGGGGGCGCAATGAGCAGTTCTTC.

The chain joins TRBV30 to TRBJ1-4, with TRBD1 identical over 7 bases. The length of the CDR3 is 17 residues. Germline loops: CDR1 GTSNPN, CDR2 SVGIG (reference sequence). J gave up 4 bases and V 5 bases, and 16 bases lay outside the gene matches. CDR3 in amino acids: CAWRPGQIIYRNEKLFF. CDR3 coding DNA: TGTGCCTGGCGACCGGGACAGATAATATACCGTAATGAAAAACTGTTTTTT.

This chain links TRBV2 with TRBJ2-6, with D uncertain. The germline V gene encodes CDR1 SNHLY and CDR2 FYNNEI. The V end lost 5 bases, the J end lost 0 bases, and 14 bases lay between the germline ends. The CDR3 is made up of 17 amino acids. The CDR3 DNA sequence: TGTGCCAGCAGTACACAGTCAGGATACTCTGGGGCCAACGTCCTGACTTTC. This encodes CASSTQSGYSGANVLTF.

The chain employs TRBV10-2 and TRBJ2-5, with TRBD2 matching 8 bases. Germline loops: CDR1 WSHSY, CDR2 SAAADI. This CDR3 contains 13 residues. Trimming at V came to 6 bases and at J to 5 bases, leaving 5 bases not matched to a gene. In DNA form, the CDR3 reads TGCGCCAGCAGCGTAGCGGGGACGGAGACCCAGTACTTC. Its translation: CASSVAGTETQYF.

In this sample, this clone turned up a few times. The chain joins TRBV7-2 to TRBJ1-1; D call uncertain. This CDR3 has 15 residues. Trimming cost V 5 bases and J 5 bases, with 18 bases left between them. Germline CDR1 reads SGHTA; CDR2 reads FQGNSA. CDR3 protein: CASSPRDYRGTEAFF. CDR3 bases: TGTGCCAGCAGCCCACGAGACTACCGTGGGACTGAAGCTTTCTTT.

This chain uses TRBV6-2 or TRBV6-3 with TRBJ2-5; weak D call: TRBD1 (5 bases). CDR1 MNHEY and CDR2 SVGEGT come from the germline V gene. There are 16 residues in the CDR3. Between the trimmed V and J ends, which lost 3 bases and 5 bases, there was a span of 19 bases. In nucleotides, the CDR3 is TGTGCCAGCAGTTATAATGGCAGGGCAAATGATGAGACCCAGTACTTC. This encodes CASSYNGRANDETQYF.

CDR3 loop: CASSLWGDTQYF. In DNA form, the CDR3 reads TGTGCCAGCAGCTTATGGGGAGATACGCAGTATTTT. The rearrangement uses TRBV7-9 and TRBJ2-3; D is unresolved. CDR3 length equals 12 residues. CDR1 is SEHNR, CDR2 FQNEAQ, per germline (reference sequence). V dropped 2 bases and J dropped 5 bases, with 5 bases sitting between them.

This chain uses TRBV25-1 with TRBJ2-1; D gene unclear. The CDR3 contains 11 residues. V shed 5 bases and J shed 5 bases, with 4 bases lying between them. The germline CDR1 and CDR2 sequences are MGHDK and SYGVNS. This CDR3 is CASSLDNEQFF. The CDR3, as DNA: TGTGCCAGCAGTCTCGACAATGAGCAGTTCTTC.

The chain recombines TRBV25-1 with TRBJ2-7; 7 positions agree with TRBD2. The CDR3 length is 14 residues. Germline CDR1 reads MGHDK; CDR2 reads SYGVNS. J lost 6 bases, V lost 3 bases, and 8 bases had no gene match. The CDR3 spells CASSDSGALSEQYF. Written as DNA, the CDR3 is TGTGCCAGCAGTGACAGCGGGGCACTGAGCGAGCAGTACTTC.

V usage is TRBV27 and J usage is TRBJ1-1; 8 positions match TRBD1. This CDR3 is 15 amino acids long. In germline, CDR1 is MNHEY, CDR2 SMNVEV (reference sequence). Germline trimming cut 5 bases from V and 4 bases from J; bases unmatched to any gene: 9. CDR3 in amino acids: CASSTPSGGVTEAFF. CDR3 nucleotides: TGTGCCAGCAGTACCCCATCAGGGGGCGTCACTGAAGCTTTCTTT.

The gene calls are TRBV6-5 and TRBJ1-1; D not resolved. This CDR3 comprises 10 residues. Trimming took off 5 bases at V and 7 bases at J, with 5 bases between the two ends. CDR1 and CDR2 (germline): MNHEY, SVGAGI. CDR3 bases: TGTGCCAGCAGTCGCCTTGAAGCTTTCTTT. Translating gives CASSRLEAFF.

The V gene is TRBV7-8, the J gene TRBJ2-1; tentative D call: TRBD2 (6 bases). Germline V gives CDR1 SGHVS, CDR2 FQNEAQ. The CDR3 spans 16 residues. Trimming left V 2 bases short and J 0 bases short, with 11 bases between. The CDR3: CASSLRAGSSYNEQFF. The CDR3 nucleotides read TGTGCCAGCAGCTTAAGGGCGGGAAGCTCCTACAATGAGCAGTTCTTC.

The CDR3 here is CASSPRQRGNSYEQYF. The CDR3 DNA reads TGCGCCAGCAGCCCCCGTCAAAGAGGTAACTCCTACGAGCAGTACTTC. The chain employs TRBV4-1 and TRBJ2-7; D gene ambiguous. Germline CDR1 MGHRA, CDR2 YSYEKL. Between the trimmed V and J ends, which lost 4 bases and 0 bases, there was a span of 16 bases. The CDR3 is made up of 16 amino acids.

The CDR3 protein is CASSQASGSTYEQYF. CDR3 DNA sequence: TGTGCCAGCAGCCAAGCTAGCGGGAGTACCTACGAGCAGTACTTC. This sequence joins TRBV14 and TRBJ2-7; 10 nucleotides agree with TRBD2. The J segment lost 2 bases and the V segment lost 1 base, leaving 2 bases of the junction unmatched. Per germline, CDR1 SGHDN and CDR2 FVKESK. CDR3 length: 15 amino acids.

This sequence joins TRBV11-2 and TRBJ2-7; D uncertain. CDR1 and CDR2 (germline): SGHAT, FQNNGV. This CDR3 region has 13 residues. Trimming took off 3 bases at V and 4 bases at J, with 10 bases between the two ends. DNA of the CDR3: TGTGCCAGCAGCTTGGGCTTAAGGTACGAGCAGTACTTC. Amino acid sequence: CASSLGLRYEQYF.

The chain recombines TRBV5-1 with TRBJ2-7; 14 bases agree with TRBD2. CDR1 is SGHRS and CDR2 is YFSETQ in the germline V gene. The CDR3 is 16 amino acids. J lost 1 base, V lost 4 bases, and 4 bases had no gene match. Here the CDR3 reads CASSPGLAGGSYEQYF. CDR3 nucleotide sequence: TGCGCCAGCAGCCCCGGACTAGCGGGGGGATCCTACGAGCAGTACTTC.

This clone has a handful of counts. The chain is built from TRBV7-9 and TRBJ2-7, with TRBD1 matching over 8 bases. In germline, CDR1 is SEHNR, CDR2 FQNEAQ (reference sequence). This CDR3 has 14 residues. J gave up 6 bases and V 5 bases, and 9 bases lay outside the gene matches. CDR3 nucleotides: TGTGCCAGCAGCCGGGGACAGGAGGGTAGCGAGCAGTACTTC. It yields the protein CASSRGQEGSEQYF.